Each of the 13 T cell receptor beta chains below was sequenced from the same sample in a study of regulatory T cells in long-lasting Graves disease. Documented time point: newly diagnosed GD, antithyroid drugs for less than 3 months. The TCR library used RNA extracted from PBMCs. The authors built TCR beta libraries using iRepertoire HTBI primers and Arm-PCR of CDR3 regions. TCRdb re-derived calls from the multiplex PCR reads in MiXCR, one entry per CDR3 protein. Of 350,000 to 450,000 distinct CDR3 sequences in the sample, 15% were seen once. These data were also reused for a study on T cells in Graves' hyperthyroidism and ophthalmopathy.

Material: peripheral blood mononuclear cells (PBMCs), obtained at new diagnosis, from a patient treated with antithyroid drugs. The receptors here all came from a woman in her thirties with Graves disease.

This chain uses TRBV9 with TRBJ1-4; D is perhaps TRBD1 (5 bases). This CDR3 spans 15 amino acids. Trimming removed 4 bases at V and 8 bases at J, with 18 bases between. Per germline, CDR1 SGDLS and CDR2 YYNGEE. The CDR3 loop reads CASSPQGLEREKLFF. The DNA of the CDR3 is TGTGCCAGCAGCCCTCAGGGACTCGAGCGGGAAAAACTGTTTTTT.

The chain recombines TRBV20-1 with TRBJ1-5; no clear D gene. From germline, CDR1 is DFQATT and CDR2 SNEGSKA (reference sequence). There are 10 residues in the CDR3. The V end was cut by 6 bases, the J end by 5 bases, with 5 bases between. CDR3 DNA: TGCAGTGCCGGGGATCAGCCCCAGCATTTT. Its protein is CSAGDQPQHF.

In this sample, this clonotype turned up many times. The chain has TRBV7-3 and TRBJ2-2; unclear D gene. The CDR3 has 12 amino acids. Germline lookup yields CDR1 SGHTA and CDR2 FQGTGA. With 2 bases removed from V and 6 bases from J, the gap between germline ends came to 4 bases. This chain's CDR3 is CASSLGSGELFF. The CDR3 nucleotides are TGTGCCAGCAGCTTAGGTTCCGGGGAGCTGTTTTTT. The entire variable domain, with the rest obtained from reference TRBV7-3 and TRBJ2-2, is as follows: GAGVSQTPSNKVTEKGKYVELRCDPISGHTALYWYRQSLGQGPEFLIYFQGTGAADDSGLPNDRFFAVRPEGSVSTLKIQRTERGDSAVYLCASSLGSGELFFGEGSRLTVL.

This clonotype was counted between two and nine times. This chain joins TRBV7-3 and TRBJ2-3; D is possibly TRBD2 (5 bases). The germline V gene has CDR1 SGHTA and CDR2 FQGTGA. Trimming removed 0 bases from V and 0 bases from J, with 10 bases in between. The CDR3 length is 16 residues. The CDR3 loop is CASSLTRETSTDTQYF. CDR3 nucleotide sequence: TGTGCCAGCAGCTTAACCCGGGAAACTAGCACAGATACGCAGTATTTT.

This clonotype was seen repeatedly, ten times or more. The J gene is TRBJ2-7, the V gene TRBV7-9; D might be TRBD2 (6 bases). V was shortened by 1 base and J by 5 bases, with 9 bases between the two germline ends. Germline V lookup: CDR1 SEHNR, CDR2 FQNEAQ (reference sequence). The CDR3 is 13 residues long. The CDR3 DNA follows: TGTGCCAGCAGCTTAGTAAGGAGGGACGAGCAGTACTTC. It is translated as CASSLVRRDEQYF.

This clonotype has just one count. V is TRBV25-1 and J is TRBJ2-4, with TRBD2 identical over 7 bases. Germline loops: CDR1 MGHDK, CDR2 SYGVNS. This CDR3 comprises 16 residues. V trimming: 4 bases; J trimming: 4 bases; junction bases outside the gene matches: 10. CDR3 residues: CASSVTSGDLKNIQYF. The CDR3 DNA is TGTGCCAGCAGTGTCACCAGCGGGGACTTGAAAAACATTCAGTACTTC.

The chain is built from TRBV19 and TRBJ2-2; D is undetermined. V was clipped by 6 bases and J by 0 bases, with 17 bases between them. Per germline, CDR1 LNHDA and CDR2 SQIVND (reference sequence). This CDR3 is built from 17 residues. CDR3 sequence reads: CASRALELTANTGELFF. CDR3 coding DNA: TGTGCCAGTAGAGCGTTGGAGCTTACCGCGAACACCGGGGAGCTGTTTTTT.

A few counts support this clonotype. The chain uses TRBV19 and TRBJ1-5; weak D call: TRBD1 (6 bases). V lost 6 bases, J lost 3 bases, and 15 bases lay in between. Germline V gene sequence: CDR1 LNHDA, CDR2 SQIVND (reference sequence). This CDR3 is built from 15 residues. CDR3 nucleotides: TGTGCCAGTAGCCTCAGGGGCGGGATCAATCAGCCCCAGCATTTT. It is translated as CASSLRGGINQPQHF.

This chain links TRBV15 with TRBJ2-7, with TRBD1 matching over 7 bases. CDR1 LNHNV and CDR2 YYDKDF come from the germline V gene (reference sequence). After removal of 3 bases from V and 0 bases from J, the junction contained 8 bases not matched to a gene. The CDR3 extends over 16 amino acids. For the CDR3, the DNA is TGTGCCACCAGCAGGCAGACAGGGACAAACTCCTACGAGCAGTACTTC. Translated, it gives CATSRQTGTNSYEQYF.

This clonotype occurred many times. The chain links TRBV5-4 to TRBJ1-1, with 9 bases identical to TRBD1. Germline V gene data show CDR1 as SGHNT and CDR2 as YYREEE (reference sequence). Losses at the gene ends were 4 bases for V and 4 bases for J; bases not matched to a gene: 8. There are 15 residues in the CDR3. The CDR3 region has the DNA TGTGCCAGCAGCATCAGGGACAGGGCGGGCACTGAAGCTTTCTTT. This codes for CASSIRDRAGTEAFF. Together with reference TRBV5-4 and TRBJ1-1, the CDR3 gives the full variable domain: ETGVTQSPTHLIKTRGQQVTLRCSSQSGHNTVSWYQQALGQGPQFIFQYYREEENGRGNFPPRFSGLQFPNYSSELNVNALELDDSALYLCASSIRDRAGTEAFFGQGTRLTVV.

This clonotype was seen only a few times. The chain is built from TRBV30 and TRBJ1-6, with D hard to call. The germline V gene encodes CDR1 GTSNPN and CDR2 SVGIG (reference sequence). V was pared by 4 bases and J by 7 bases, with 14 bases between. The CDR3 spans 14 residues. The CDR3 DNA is TGTGCCTGGAAAATAGTTGGATTCAATTCACCCCTCCACTTT. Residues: CAWKIVGFNSPLHF.

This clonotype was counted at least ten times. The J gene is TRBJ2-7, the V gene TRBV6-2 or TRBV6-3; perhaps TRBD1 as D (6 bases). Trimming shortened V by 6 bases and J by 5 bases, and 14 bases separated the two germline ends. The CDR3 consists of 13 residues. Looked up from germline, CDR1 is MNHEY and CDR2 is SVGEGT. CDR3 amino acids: CASRITGLDEQYF. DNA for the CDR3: TGTGCCAGCAGGATTACAGGGTTGGACGAGCAGTACTTC.

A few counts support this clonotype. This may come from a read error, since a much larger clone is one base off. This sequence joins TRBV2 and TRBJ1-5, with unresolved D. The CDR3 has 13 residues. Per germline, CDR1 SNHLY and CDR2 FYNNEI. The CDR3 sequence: CASRRDSDQPQHF. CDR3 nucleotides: TGTGCCAGCCGACGGGATAGCGATCAGCCCCAGCATTTT.